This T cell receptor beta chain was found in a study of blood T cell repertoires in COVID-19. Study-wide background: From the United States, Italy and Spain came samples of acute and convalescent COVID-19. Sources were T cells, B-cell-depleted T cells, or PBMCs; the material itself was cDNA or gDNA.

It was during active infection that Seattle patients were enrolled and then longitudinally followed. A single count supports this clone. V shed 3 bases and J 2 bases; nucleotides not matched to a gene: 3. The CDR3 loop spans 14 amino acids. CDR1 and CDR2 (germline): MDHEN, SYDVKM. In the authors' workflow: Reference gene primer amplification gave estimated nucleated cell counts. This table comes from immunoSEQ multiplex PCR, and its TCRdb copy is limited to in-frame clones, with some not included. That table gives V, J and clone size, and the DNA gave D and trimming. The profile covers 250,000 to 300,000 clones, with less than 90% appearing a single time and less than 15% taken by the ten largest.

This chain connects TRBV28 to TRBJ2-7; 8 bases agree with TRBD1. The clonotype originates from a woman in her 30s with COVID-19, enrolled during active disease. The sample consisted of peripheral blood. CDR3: CASSLETGAYEQYF. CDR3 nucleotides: TGTGCCAGCAGTTTGGAGACAGGGGCCTACGAGCAGTACTTC.